This T cell receptor beta chain was documented in a study of shared clonotypes between healthy human individuals. Trimming took off 3 bases at V and 3 bases at J, with 15 bases between the two ends. Germline CDR1 reads SGHTA; CDR2 reads FQGTGA. The CDR3 length is 16 residues. Naive CD8 populations comprised CD45RO-negative cells positively selected for CCR7, excluding terminally differentiated effector memory CD45RA+ cells. Assay: immunoSEQ multiplex PCR; the TCRdb copy retains only in-frame clones and omits some. This sample has around 2.1 million clones, with around 93% found just once. The sequenced sample was naive CD8+ T cells from PBMCs. This TCR was sampled from a man aged 18 to 30 in good health. Some clones in this sample may be carry-over from other donors' samples. V is TRBV7-3 and J is TRBJ2-1, with TRBD1 as a possible D gene (6 bases). This chain's CDR3 is CASSFLRGGRYNEQFF. As DNA, the CDR3 is TGTGCCAGCAGCTTCTTGCGAGGGGGACGCTACAATGAGCAGTTCTTC.